A few counts support the clone carrying this TCR beta chain. The antigen is unknown. The data belong to a study of early T cells in non-severe SARS-CoV-2 infection. Individual cDNA molecules carried attached unique molecular identifiers. One entry per CDR3 protein results from TCRdb running MiXCR on the 5' RACE reads. The table lists tens of thousands of distinct CDR3 sequences, 12% of them singletons. Overall study results and limits: Matching results from VDJdb favored anti-spike CD8 responses, leaving private and CD4 specificities undetected.

V shed 1 base and J shed 4 bases, with 20 bases lying between them. Germline values: CDR1 DFQATT, CDR2 SNEGSKA (reference sequence). The CDR3 length is 16 residues. What was sequenced was whole blood. This receptor was identified in an adult who was a healthcare worker with PCR-confirmed SARS-CoV-2 infection or an uninfected control (not recorded which). The V gene is TRBV20-1, the J gene TRBJ2-7; TRBD1 or TRBD2 may be the D gene (6 bases each). Here the CDR3 DNA reads TGCAGTGCTAGAGGGGGGGTCTCCGGGACACCATACGAGCAGTACTTC. Protein product: CSARGGVSGTPYEQYF.